A single sample is the source of the 3 T cell receptor beta chains below, sequenced in a study of T cells after yellow fever vaccination. TCRdb ran MiXCR on the 5' RACE reads and lists one entry per CDR3 protein. In the table there are approximately 300,000 distinct CDR3 sequences, around 7% of which are singletons. The sequences come from PBMCs, collected roughly 47 days after the first yellow fever vaccination. The receptor source for this set is a man aged 18-30 years who received the YFV17D yellow fever vaccine.

This chain's CDR3 is CASSFQRGDEQFF. As DNA, the CDR3 is TGTGCCAGCAGCTTCCAGCGGGGGGATGAGCAGTTCTTC. This chain connects TRBV5-4 to TRBJ2-1, with 9 bases that match TRBD2. The CDR3 consists of 13 residues. V was pared by 2 bases and J by 8 bases, with 2 bases of the junction left unmatched. CDR1 is SGHNT, CDR2 YYREEE, per germline (reference sequence).

J is TRBJ2-1 and V is TRBV4-1; TRBD2 matches at 7 bases. Germline CDR1 is MGHRA and CDR2 is YSYEKL. The CDR3 length is 16 residues. V gave up 10 bases and J gave up 4 bases; unmatched junction bases: 16. CDR3 nucleotide sequence: TGCGCCACGAAACCCGGGACGGGAGGCCCTTACAATGAGCAGTTCTTC. It yields the protein CATKPGTGGPYNEQFF.

This clonotype was seen many times. This chain uses TRBV5-1 with TRBJ2-1, with TRBD1 matching over 8 bases. CDR1 and CDR2 (germline): SGHRS, YFSETQ. This CDR3 comprises 15 residues. V dropped 0 bases and J dropped 4; count of bases not matched to a gene: 3. The CDR3 DNA sequence: TGCGCCAGCAGCTTGGGCAGGGGGCTTTACAATGAGCAGTTCTTC. It specifies CASSLGRGLYNEQFF. The variable domain in full, completed from reference TRBV5-1 and TRBJ2-1, reads KAGVTQTPRYLIKTRGQQVTLSCSPISGHRSVSWYQQTPGQGLQFLFEYFSETQRNKGNFPGRFSGRQFSNSRSEMNVSTLELGDSALYLCASSLGRGLYNEQFFGPGTRLTVL.